This TCR beta chain was sequenced in a study of molecular identifiers for immune sequencing clone quantification. The table lists this clonotype with a count of one. TCRdb reprocessed the PCR reads via MiXCR and lists one record per CDR3 protein. Seen here are 60,000 to 70,000 distinct CDR3 sequences, over 15% observed once, and the top ten hold approximately 1.5%. The CDR3 consists of 14 residues. V shed 4 bases and J 8 bases; nucleotides not matched to a gene: 5. The receptor's source is a human donor in good health. Some libraries in this study had Jurkat cell RNA spiked in. Sequences were obtained from naive CD8+ T cells from blood, with Jurkat cell RNA spiked in. This sample's subset: FACS-sorted CD8+CD4-CCR7+CD45RA+ naive T cells. The chain recombines TRBV12-3 or TRBV12-4 with TRBJ1-6, with 7 bases lining up with TRBD1. The CDR3 nucleotides are TGTGCCAGCAGTTCCGGGACAGAATATTCACCCCTCCACTTT. Protein sequence: CASSSGTEYSPLHF.